These 18 T cell receptor beta chains were all obtained from the same sample, sequenced in a study of radiotherapy plus CTLA-4 blockade in lung cancer. The assay was immunoSEQ multiplex PCR, and TCRdb's table has in-frame clones only and misses some. The top ten clones hold less than 4.5% of a sample with some 66,000 clones, over 75% of them seen once. The sequenced sample was peripheral blood, obtained from a patient treated with radiotherapy plus ipilimumab. These TCRs come from a human donor with non-small cell lung cancer who had a partial response to radiotherapy plus ipilimumab.

This chain connects TRBV9 to TRBJ2-7; 8 bases are shared with TRBD1. In germline, CDR1 is SGDLS, CDR2 YYNGEE. This CDR3 is built from 14 residues. With V trimmed by 0 bases and J by 3 bases, 2 bases remained unmatched. CDR3 nucleotide sequence: TGTGCCAGCAGCGTAGTTGACAGGGGCTACGAGCAGTACTTC. This gives the protein CASSVVDRGYEQYF.

The chain carries TRBV11-3 and TRBJ1-1; D may be TRBD1 (5 bases). The CDR3 consists of 13 residues. Per germline, CDR1 SGHNT and CDR2 YENEEA. V shed 4 bases and J shed 6 bases, with 12 bases lying between them. CDR3 nucleotides: TGTGCCAGCAGCTATACGGGGGTCGCTGAAGCTTTCTTT. It codes for CASSYTGVAEAFF.

The CDR3 is CASSLGGGVGTDTQYF. The CDR3 coding sequence is TGTGCCAGCAGCTTGGGGGGTGGGGTTGGCACAGATACGCAGTATTTT. This chain links TRBV7-6 with TRBJ2-3; possibly TRBD2 for D (6 bases). CDR3 length equals 16 residues. V gave up 3 bases and J gave up 1 base, with 14 bases separating them. Germline V gives CDR1 SGHVS, CDR2 FNYEAQ.

This clone was observed once. The gene calls are TRBV10-1 and TRBJ2-1; TRBD2 aligns across 10 bases. CDR3 length: 14 residues. The V gene's germline CDR1 is WNHNN and CDR2 SYGVQD (reference sequence). The trim removed 8 bases at V and 8 bases at J, leaving 9 bases unmatched. CDR3 region: CASSAGGPIDEQFF. For the CDR3, the DNA is TGCGCCAGCTCAGCGGGAGGGCCTATAGATGAGCAGTTCTTC.

The V call is TRBV15, the J call TRBJ1-1; the match to TRBD1 covers 8 bases. Germline trimming cut 3 bases from V and 0 bases from J; bases unmatched to any gene: 6. This CDR3 contains 16 residues. CDR1 is LNHNV, CDR2 YYDKDF, per germline (reference sequence). In DNA, the CDR3 is TGTGCCACCAGCAGGGACAGGGCGTACCTGAACACTGAAGCTTTCTTT. It encodes CATSRDRAYLNTEAFF.

The rearrangement links TRBV10-3 to TRBJ2-7; D perhaps matches TRBD1 (6 bases). V was pared by 4 bases and J by 0 bases, with 19 bases between. Germline V gives CDR1 ENHRY, CDR2 SYGVKD. This CDR3 comprises 17 residues. The chain's CDR3 is CAISVTGHPGISYEQYF. The CDR3 nucleotides are TGTGCCATCAGTGTTACGGGACACCCCGGGATCTCCTACGAGCAGTACTTC.

This clone has a single count. Distinct nucleotide sequences in the sample also encode this CDR3. V gene TRBV6-6 combines with J gene TRBJ1-2; TRBD1 agrees at 7 bases. V trimming: 6 bases; J trimming: 0 bases; junction bases outside the gene matches: 4. Germline V lookup: CDR1 MNHNY, CDR2 SVGAGI (reference sequence). CDR3 length equals 14 residues. The CDR3 nucleotides are TGTGCCAGCAGCCCCGGGACAGCTAACTATGGCTACACCTTC. The encoded protein is CASSPGTANYGYTF.

The chain couples TRBV18 to TRBJ1-1; D unclear. Trimming pared 0 bases from V and 3 bases from J, leaving 5 bases between. The germline CDR1 and CDR2 sequences are KGHSH and LQKENI. This CDR3 contains 13 residues. CDR3 region: CASSPPAYTEAFF. CDR3 nucleotides: TGTGCCAGCTCACCACCGGCATACACTGAAGCTTTCTTT.

V usage is TRBV5-1 and J usage is TRBJ1-4, with TRBD1 matching 7 bases. The V segment lost 3 bases and the J segment 0 bases; nucleotides outside the gene matches: 8. Germline V gene sequence: CDR1 SGHRS, CDR2 YFSETQ. CDR3 length: 17 amino acids. This CDR3 is CASSSGQAGATNEKLFF. CDR3 DNA sequence: TGCGCCAGCAGCTCCGGACAGGCCGGAGCAACTAATGAAAAACTGTTTTTT.

This chain uses TRBV6-1 with TRBJ2-2, with 11 bases fitting TRBD2. The CDR3 extends over 15 amino acids. J lost 3 bases, V lost 6 bases, and 3 bases had no gene match. Germline V gives CDR1 MNHNS, CDR2 SASEGT. CDR3 amino acids: CASRGLAVDTGELFF. CDR3 nucleotide sequence: TGTGCCAGCAGGGGACTAGCGGTAGACACCGGGGAGCTGTTTTTT.

V is TRBV5-6 and J is TRBJ1-2, with D perhaps TRBD1 (6 bases). This CDR3 is 14 amino acids long. V dropped 2 bases and J dropped 8 bases, with 16 bases sitting between them. Germline V gene data show CDR1 as SGHDT and CDR2 as YYEEEE. The CDR3 region has the DNA TGTGCCAGCAGCTTTACACAGGGCGGAGAGGGCTACACCTTC. As protein: CASSFTQGGEGYTF.

The rearrangement links TRBV5-1 to TRBJ1-1; D ambiguous. The CDR3 is made up of 13 amino acids. The germline gives CDR1 SGHRS, CDR2 YFSETQ. V lost 4 bases to trimming and J lost 5 bases, with 12 bases between them. DNA for the CDR3: TGCGCCAGCAGCCGACACTTATCTACTGAAGCTTTCTTT. As protein: CASSRHLSTEAFF.

The chain is built from TRBV7-9 and TRBJ1-1; D call uncertain. The CDR3 is 14 amino acids. V lost 5 bases and J 0 bases, leaving 10 bases between the germline ends. The germline CDR1 and CDR2 sequences are SEHNR and FQNEAQ (reference sequence). The CDR3 region has the DNA TGTGCCAGCAGCGACAAGCGGCTGAACACTGAAGCTTTCTTT. This codes for CASSDKRLNTEAFF.

This clone was seen just once. The CDR3 DNA follows: TGTGCCAGCAGCCCGGGGGCGGGAGGGCAAGAGACCCAGTACTTC. Protein: CASSPGAGGQETQYF. This chain joins TRBV7-6 and TRBJ2-5; the match to TRBD2 covers 9 bases. The junction had 6 bases not matched to a gene; V was cut back by 5 bases and J by 2 bases. The CDR3 loop spans 15 amino acids. Germline V CDR1 and CDR2: SGHVS, FNYEAQ.

The chain joins TRBV18 to TRBJ1-2, with 7 positions matching TRBD1. Germline lookup yields CDR1 KGHSH and CDR2 LQKENI. V trimming: 3 bases; J trimming: 14 bases; junction bases outside the gene matches: 15. The CDR3 sequence is 14 residues long. CDR3 protein: CASSPDLQGTDQTF. CDR3 coding DNA: TGTGCCAGCTCACCCGACTTACAGGGGACGGACCAAACCTTC. Combining the CDR3 with reference TRBV18 and TRBJ1-2 gives the whole variable domain NAGVMQNPRHLVRRRGQEARLRCSPMKGHSHVYWYRQLPEEGLKFMVYLQKENIIDESGMPKERFSAEFPKEGPSILRIQQVVRGDSAAYFCASSPDLQGTDQTFGSGTRLTVV.

This rearrangement joins TRBV7-3 to TRBJ2-7; no firm D call. V was clipped by 0 bases and J by 0 bases, with 12 bases between them. The CDR3 loop spans 16 amino acids. CDR1 is SGHTA and CDR2 is FQGTGA in the germline V gene. The CDR3 reads CASSLTATLSSYEQYF. As DNA, the CDR3 is TGTGCCAGCAGCTTAACGGCGACTTTGAGCTCCTACGAGCAGTACTTC.

CDR3 DNA: TGTGCCAGTAGTATAATAGCGGGAGTCGGGGATGAGCAGTTCTTC. This translates into CASSIIAGVGDEQFF. This rearrangement joins TRBV19 to TRBJ2-1, with 9 positions matching TRBD2. The ends lost 2 bases at V and 8 bases at J; junction bases unmatched: 7. This CDR3 contains 15 residues. Germline V gene lookup returns CDR1 LNHDA and CDR2 SQIVND (reference sequence). Full variable domain (remainder filled in from reference TRBV19 and TRBJ2-1): DGGITQSPKYLFRKEGQNVTLSCEQNLNHDAMYWYRQDPGQGLRLIYYSQIVNDFQKGDIAEGYSVSREKKESFPLTVTSAQKNPTAFYLCASSIIAGVGDEQFFGPGTRLTVL.

The V gene is TRBV9, the J gene TRBJ2-3, with D possibly matching TRBD1 (5 bases). The ends were cut back, 4 bases at V and 4 bases at J, with 16 bases in the middle. This CDR3 comprises 15 residues. CDR1 SGDLS and CDR2 YYNGEE come from the germline V gene. In DNA, the CDR3 is TGTGCCAGCAGCCCCCTAGACAGCCTGCCAGATACGCAGTATTTT. Its translation: CASSPLDSLPDTQYF.